The entry below describes one T cell receptor (beta chain). Its antigen is unidentified. The entry originates in a study of cytomegalovirus exposure and HLA in healthy donors. Background on the study: Caucasian-associated ancestry cluster membership applied to 75% to 85% of 398 genotyped donors. General study findings and limits: Researchers catalogued about 150 TCR beta chains as cytomegalovirus-associated. Previous analysis showed most TCR beta V segments were productive about 87% or about 30% of the time. Across donors, most TCRs were seen rarely, yet some public ones were widespread.

The PCR was carried out with 60 Vbeta primers and 13 Jbeta primers. The protocol was immunoSEQ multiplex PCR, while the TCRdb copy is restricted to in-frame clones and leaves out a portion. The repertoire has 210,000 or so clones, about 84% of them found once; the top ten carry over 1%. The CDR3 runs 13 residues. In germline, CDR1 is SGHTA, CDR2 FQGNSA. V lost 4 bases to trimming and J lost 7 bases, with 14 bases between them. Specimen: PBMCs. The receptor's source is a human donor in good health. The V gene is TRBV7-2, the J gene TRBJ2-7; D is possibly TRBD2 (5 bases). CDR3 loop: CASSSRTRGEQYF. CDR3 coding DNA: TGTGCCAGCAGCTCCCGGACCCGCGGGGAGCAGTACTTC.